A single sample is the source of the 16 T cell receptor beta chains below, sequenced in a study of cytomegalovirus exposure and HLA in healthy donors. Researchers ran the PCR with 60 Vbeta and 13 Jbeta primers. Here immunoSEQ multiplex PCR was the method, and the copy in TCRdb shows in-frame clones only, minus some. Of 90,000 to 130,000 clones in the sample, about four fifths were seen once. Sequenced material: PBMCs. Receptors originate from a woman younger than 35 in good health and CMV-seropositive.

This chain joins TRBV6-5 and TRBJ2-7; 8 positions agree with TRBD1. The V and J ends lost 6 bases and 3 bases, in that order; junction bases with no gene match: 7. The CDR3 consists of 14 residues. Germline-derived CDR1 and CDR2 are MNHEY and SVGAGI. The CDR3 DNA reads TGTGCCAGCAGGGACAGGGCCCGGGGCTACGAGCAGTACTTC. Its translation is CASRDRARGYEQYF.

The chain carries TRBV27 and TRBJ2-2; unclear D gene. The V end was cut by 2 bases, the J end by 6 bases, with 13 bases between. This CDR3 region has 15 residues. Germline-derived CDR1 and CDR2 are MNHEY and SMNVEV (reference sequence). The CDR3 reads CASSLPGVRSGELFF. CDR3 sequence (DNA): TGTGCCAGCAGTTTACCCGGAGTGAGGTCCGGGGAGCTGTTTTTT.

The V gene is TRBV10-3, the J gene TRBJ2-5; D may be TRBD2 (5 bases). The V gene's germline CDR1 is ENHRY and CDR2 SYGVKD. The ends were cut back, 9 bases at V and 2 bases at J, with 10 bases in the middle. This CDR3 comprises 12 residues. DNA of the CDR3: TGTGCCATTGGTGGAGGACAAGAGACCCAGTACTTC. It translates to CAIGGGQETQYF.

The chain links TRBV19 to TRBJ1-1; 10 positions agree with TRBD1. Germline V CDR1 and CDR2: LNHDA, SQIVND (reference sequence). CDR3 length: 14 residues. Trimming at V came to 5 bases and at J to 8 bases, leaving 8 bases not matched to a gene. CDR3 sequence reads: CASSLRDRGWEAFF. The CDR3 nucleotides read TGTGCCAGTAGTCTCAGGGACAGGGGATGGGAAGCTTTCTTT.

A few counts support this clone. The chain links TRBV30 to TRBJ2-4, with D perhaps matching TRBD2 (6 bases). The V gene lost 5 bases and the J gene lost 6 bases, with 20 bases spanning the gap. Germline values: CDR1 GTSNPN, CDR2 SVGIG (reference sequence). The CDR3 runs 15 residues. The CDR3 loop is CAWGTDLAGGNIQYF. CDR3 coding DNA: TGTGCCTGGGGGACCGACTTGGCCGGGGGAAACATTCAGTACTTC.

The chain has TRBV10-1 and TRBJ1-1; TRBD1 matches at 7 bases. V gave up 8 bases and J gave up 0 bases; unmatched junction bases: 9. Germline assignment: CDR1 WNHNN and CDR2 SYGVQD (reference sequence). This CDR3 has 15 amino acids. The CDR3: CASWWDSSMNTEAFF. The CDR3 nucleotides read TGCGCCAGCTGGTGGGACAGTTCCATGAACACTGAAGCTTTCTTT.

J is TRBJ2-1 and V is TRBV7-3, with D perhaps matching TRBD2 (6 bases). The CDR3 is made up of 15 amino acids. Germline V gene lookup returns CDR1 SGHTA and CDR2 FQGTGA. V was cut by 5 bases and J by 4 bases, with 15 bases left in between. The CDR3 here is CASSPSGTLYNEQFF. The CDR3 DNA sequence: TGTGCCAGCAGCCCATCCGGGACTTTGTACAATGAGCAGTTCTTC.

The chain joins TRBV5-1 to TRBJ1-1; TRBD1 matches 8 bases. The CDR3 sequence is 14 residues long. The V gene end was trimmed by 0 bases and the J gene end by 4 bases; junction bases not matched to a gene: 2. The germline V gene encodes CDR1 SGHRS and CDR2 YFSETQ. In DNA, the CDR3 is TGCGCCAGCAGCTTGGCCGGGACAGGCACTGAAGCTTTCTTT. Its translation is CASSLAGTGTEAFF.

V is TRBV19 and J is TRBJ2-1, with D perhaps TRBD1 (5 bases). In germline, CDR1 is LNHDA, CDR2 SQIVND (reference sequence). Trimming cost V 0 bases and J 3 bases, with 12 bases left between them. This CDR3 comprises 16 residues. CDR3 region: CASSIDQGVSYNEQFF. The CDR3, as DNA: TGTGCCAGTAGTATAGATCAAGGGGTAAGCTACAATGAGCAGTTCTTC.

The genes are TRBV5-4 and TRBJ1-2; 7 positions match TRBD1. From germline, CDR1 is SGHNT and CDR2 YYREEE (reference sequence). The junction had 9 bases not matched to a gene; V was cut back by 4 bases and J by 0 bases. The length of the CDR3 is 16 residues. The CDR3 DNA reads as TGTGCCAGCAGCCACCGGGGACAGAGAGCTAACTATGGCTACACCTTC. It translates to CASSHRGQRANYGYTF.

This chain joins TRBV5-1 and TRBJ1-4; D not resolved. V dropped 0 bases and J dropped 7 bases, with 7 bases sitting between them. CDR3 length: 13 amino acids. Per germline, CDR1 SGHRS and CDR2 YFSETQ. The CDR3 reads CASSLGFGEKLFF. CDR3 bases: TGCGCCAGCAGCTTGGGGTTCGGTGAAAAACTGTTTTTT.

This clone was counted only a few times. The chain combines TRBV19 with TRBJ2-7, with 11 nucleotides matching TRBD2. This CDR3 is built from 16 residues. Trimming cost V 5 bases and J 6 bases; bases outside gene matches: 12. Germline V gives CDR1 LNHDA, CDR2 SQIVND (reference sequence). Written as DNA, the CDR3 is TGTGCCAGTAGTTCGGGACTAGCGGAGCACAAAGGCGAGCAGTACTTC. Translated: CASSSGLAEHKGEQYF. Filled out from reference TRBV19 and TRBJ2-7, the complete variable domain reads DGGITQSPKYLFRKEGQNVTLSCEQNLNHDAMYWYRQDPGQGLRLIYYSQIVNDFQKGDIAEGYSVSREKKESFPLTVTSAQKNPTAFYLCASSSGLAEHKGEQYFGPGTRLTVT.

This rearrangement joins TRBV6-1 to TRBJ2-1, with TRBD1 as a possible D gene (5 bases). V lost 5 bases and J lost 4, with 12 bases in between. Germline V CDR1 and CDR2: MNHNS, SASEGT. The CDR3 has 14 amino acids. The CDR3 reads CASSTSTVYNEQFF. Here the CDR3 DNA reads TGTGCCAGCAGTACATCGACAGTTTACAATGAGCAGTTCTTC.

The V call is TRBV28, the J call TRBJ2-7, with a tentative D call TRBD1 (5 bases). CDR1 and CDR2 (germline): MDHEN, SYDVKM. V was shortened by 3 bases and J by 6 bases, with 9 bases between the two germline ends. The CDR3 covers 12 residues. The CDR3 nucleotides read TGTGCCAGCAGTTTTCCCAGGGTCGAGCAGTACTTC. It yields the protein CASSFPRVEQYF.

This clone was detected only a few times. V is TRBV30 and J is TRBJ2-5; D is unresolved. The DNA end favors TRBJ2-7, so the J call may be wrong. Germline V CDR1 and CDR2: GTSNPN, SVGIG (reference sequence). CDR3 length equals 11 residues. The CDR3 coding sequence is TGTGCCTGGAGCCTCTACTACGAGCAGTACTTC. It is translated as CAWSLYYEQYF.

The CDR3 nucleotides are TGCGCCAGCAGCTTGGGACTAGCGGGGGTGGAAGAGACCCAGTACTTC. Encoded protein: CASSLGLAGVEETQYF. The chain joins TRBV5-1 to TRBJ2-5, with TRBD2 matching over 12 bases. The germline CDR1 and CDR2 sequences are SGHRS and YFSETQ. The CDR3 covers 16 residues. J was trimmed by 3 bases and V by 0 bases; bases with no gene match: 3.